This T cell receptor beta chain originates from a study of blood T cell repertoires in COVID-19. Method: immunoSEQ multiplex PCR; TCRdb's copy keeps in-frame clones and lacks some. This table has some 73,000 clones, 65% to 90% appearing once. The receptor was derived from a man aged 45-60 years with COVID-19, enrolled during active disease. The sequenced sample consisted of peripheral blood.

CDR3 region: CASSWTGDYGYTF. The CDR3 DNA is TGTGCCAGCAGTTGGACAGGGGACTATGGCTACACCTTC. This chain connects TRBV12-3 or TRBV12-4 to TRBJ1-2; 9 nucleotides align to TRBD1. This CDR3 has 13 amino acids. V shed 4 bases, J shed 3 bases, and the junction held 0 bases outside the gene matches.